Listed below are T cell receptor beta chains from one sample, sequenced in a study of blood T cell repertoires in COVID-19. Assay used: immunoSEQ multiplex PCR; TCRdb lists only in-frame clones, some missing. The sample lists 100,000 to 150,000 clones, around 89% occurring once. The specimen sequenced was peripheral blood. These receptor sequences come from a man aged 45 to 65 with acute or convalescent COVID-19. The CDR3 runs from the conserved cysteine through the conserved F or W. The size field is filled for only some rows; it gives once, few, many or a size class.

clone_size: .
v_call: TRBV6-5
cdr3_aa: CASRGRGGSPLHF

clone_size: .
v_call: TRBV4-1
cdr3_aa: CASSQDSSGNYNEQFF

clone_size: .
v_call: TRBV6-5
cdr3_aa: CASRAGPSYEQYF

clone_size: .
v_call: TRBV12-3/TRBV12-4
cdr3_aa: CASGRGSYEQYF

clone_size: .
v_call: TRBV30
cdr3_aa: CAWSGTSYTYEQYF

clone_size: .
v_call: TRBV9
cdr3_aa: CASSVGGSYEQYF

clone_size: .
v_call: TRBV30
cdr3_aa: CAWSGTDTQYF

clone_size: .
v_call: TRBV6-2/TRBV6-3
cdr3_aa: CASSIGTSGHNEQFF

clone_size: .
v_call: TRBV5-1
cdr3_aa: CASTQIRGPSSYNEQFF

clone_size: .
v_call: TRBV7-2
cdr3_aa: CASISRDSKLHTEAFF

clone_size: .
v_call: TRBV14
cdr3_aa: CASSQDLGVAADTQYF

clone_size: .
v_call: TRBV4-1
cdr3_aa: CASSQLRQGLTEKLFF

clone_size: .
v_call: TRBV11-2
cdr3_aa: CASSFRPGYGYTF

clone_size: .
v_call: TRBV5-8
cdr3_aa: CASSLGPGNEQYF

clone_size: .
v_call: TRBV19
cdr3_aa: CASSIGSGLAASGDTQYF

clone_size: .
v_call: TRBV5-6
cdr3_aa: CASRDRTALPPYEQYF

clone_size: once
v_call: TRBV4-1
cdr3_aa: CASSRELRGGGTGELFF

clone_size: .
v_call: TRBV4-1
cdr3_aa: CASSRRRETTNSGNTIYF

clone_size: .
v_call: TRBV7-8
cdr3_aa: CASSPGTGIGEQYF

clone_size: .
v_call: TRBV30
cdr3_aa: CAWSVPGSGRAYEQYF

clone_size: .
v_call: TRBV7-9
cdr3_aa: CASSLNTGNTIYF

clone_size: .
v_call: TRBV5-5
cdr3_aa: CASSFTGSYEQFF